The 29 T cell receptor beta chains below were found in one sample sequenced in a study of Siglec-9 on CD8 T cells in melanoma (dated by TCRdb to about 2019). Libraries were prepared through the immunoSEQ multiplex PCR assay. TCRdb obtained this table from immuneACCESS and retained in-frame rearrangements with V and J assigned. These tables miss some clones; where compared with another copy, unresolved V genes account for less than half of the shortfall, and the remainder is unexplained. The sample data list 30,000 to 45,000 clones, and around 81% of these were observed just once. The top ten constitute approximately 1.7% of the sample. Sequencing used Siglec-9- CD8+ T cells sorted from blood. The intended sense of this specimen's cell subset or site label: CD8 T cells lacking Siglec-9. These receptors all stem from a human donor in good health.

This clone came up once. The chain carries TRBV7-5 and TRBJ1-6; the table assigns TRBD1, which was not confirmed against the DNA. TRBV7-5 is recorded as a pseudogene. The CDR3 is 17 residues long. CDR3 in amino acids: CARSSAETGATNSPLHF. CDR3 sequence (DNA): TGTGCCAGAAGCTCGGCCGAGACAGGCGCCACAAATTCACCCCTCCACTTT.

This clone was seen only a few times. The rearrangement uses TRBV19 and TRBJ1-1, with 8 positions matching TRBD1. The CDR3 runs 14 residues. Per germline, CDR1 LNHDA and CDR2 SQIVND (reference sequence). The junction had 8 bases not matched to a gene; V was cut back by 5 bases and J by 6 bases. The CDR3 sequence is CASSVSGTGSEAFF. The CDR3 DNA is TGTGCCAGTAGTGTCTCCGGGACAGGCTCTGAAGCTTTCTTT. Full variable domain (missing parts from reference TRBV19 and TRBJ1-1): DGGITQSPKYLFRKEGQNVTLSCEQNLNHDAMYWYRQDPGQGLRLIYYSQIVNDFQKGDIAEGYSVSREKKESFPLTVTSAQKNPTAFYLCASSVSGTGSEAFFGQGTRLTVV.

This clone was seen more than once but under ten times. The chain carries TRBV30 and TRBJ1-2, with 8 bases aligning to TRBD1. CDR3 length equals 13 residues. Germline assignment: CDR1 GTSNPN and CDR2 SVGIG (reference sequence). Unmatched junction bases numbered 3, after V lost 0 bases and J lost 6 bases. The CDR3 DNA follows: TGTGCCTGGAGTGTGACAGGGGACGATGGCTACACCTTC. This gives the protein CAWSVTGDDGYTF.

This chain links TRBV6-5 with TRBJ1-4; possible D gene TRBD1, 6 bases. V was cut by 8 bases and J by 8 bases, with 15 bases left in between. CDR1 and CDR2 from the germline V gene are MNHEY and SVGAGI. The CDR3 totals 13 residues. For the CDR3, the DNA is TGTGCCAGCCTAGACAGGCTTCAGGAAAAACTGTTTTTT. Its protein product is CASLDRLQEKLFF.

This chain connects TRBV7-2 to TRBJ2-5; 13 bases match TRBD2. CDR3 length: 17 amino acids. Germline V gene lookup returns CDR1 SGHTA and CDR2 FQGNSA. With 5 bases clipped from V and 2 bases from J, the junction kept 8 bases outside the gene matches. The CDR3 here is CASSLWTSGGTQETQYF. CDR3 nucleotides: TGTGCCAGCAGCCTGTGGACTAGCGGGGGAACTCAAGAGACCCAGTACTTC.

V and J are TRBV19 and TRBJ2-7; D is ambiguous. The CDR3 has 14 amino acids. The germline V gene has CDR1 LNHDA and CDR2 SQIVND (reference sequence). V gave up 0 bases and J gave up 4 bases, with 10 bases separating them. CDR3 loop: CASSIDLEGYEQYF. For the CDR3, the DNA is TGTGCCAGTAGTATAGATCTAGAAGGGTACGAGCAGTACTTC. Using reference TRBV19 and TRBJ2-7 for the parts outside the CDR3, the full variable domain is DGGITQSPKYLFRKEGQNVTLSCEQNLNHDAMYWYRQDPGQGLRLIYYSQIVNDFQKGDIAEGYSVSREKKESFPLTVTSAQKNPTAFYLCASSIDLEGYEQYFGPGTRLTVT.

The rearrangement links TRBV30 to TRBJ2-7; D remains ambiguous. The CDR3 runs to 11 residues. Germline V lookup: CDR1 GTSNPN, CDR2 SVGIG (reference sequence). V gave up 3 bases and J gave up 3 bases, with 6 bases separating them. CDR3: CAWSELYEQYF. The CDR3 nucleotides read TGTGCCTGGAGCGAACTCTACGAGCAGTACTTC.

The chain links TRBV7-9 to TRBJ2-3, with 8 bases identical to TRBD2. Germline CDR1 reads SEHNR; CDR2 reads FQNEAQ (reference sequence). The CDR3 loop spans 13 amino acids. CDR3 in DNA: TGTGGGGAGCGGGAGATAAGCACAGATACGCAGTATTTT. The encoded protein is CGEREISTDTQYF.

CDR3 DNA: TGTGCCAGCCGCTTATTTGTCCAAGAGACCCAGTACTTC. Its translation: CASRLFVQETQYF. This chain links TRBV27 with TRBJ2-5; D is unclear. CDR1 is MNHEY, CDR2 SMNVEV, per germline (reference sequence). The CDR3 runs 13 residues. Trimming removed 8 bases at V and 1 base at J, with 11 bases between.

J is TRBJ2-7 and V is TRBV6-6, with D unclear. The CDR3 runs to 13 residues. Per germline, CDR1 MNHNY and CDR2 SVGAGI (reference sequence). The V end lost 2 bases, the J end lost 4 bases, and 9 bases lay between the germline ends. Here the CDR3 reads CASSYDAGYEQYF. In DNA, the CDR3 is TGTGCCAGCAGTTACGATGCAGGTTACGAGCAGTACTTC.

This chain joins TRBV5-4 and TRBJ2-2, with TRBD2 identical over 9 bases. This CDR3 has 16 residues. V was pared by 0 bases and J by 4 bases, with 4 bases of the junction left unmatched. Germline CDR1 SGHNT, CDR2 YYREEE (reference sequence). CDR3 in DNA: TGTGCCAGCAGCTTGGGAGCGGGAGGAGGCACCGGGGAGCTGTTTTTT. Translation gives CASSLGAGGGTGELFF.

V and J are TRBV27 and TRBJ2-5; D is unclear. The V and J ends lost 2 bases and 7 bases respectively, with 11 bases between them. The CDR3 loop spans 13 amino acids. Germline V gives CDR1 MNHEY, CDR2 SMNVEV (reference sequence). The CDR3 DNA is TGTGCCAGCAGTTTAGATAAATCGGTGACCCAGTACTTC. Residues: CASSLDKSVTQYF.

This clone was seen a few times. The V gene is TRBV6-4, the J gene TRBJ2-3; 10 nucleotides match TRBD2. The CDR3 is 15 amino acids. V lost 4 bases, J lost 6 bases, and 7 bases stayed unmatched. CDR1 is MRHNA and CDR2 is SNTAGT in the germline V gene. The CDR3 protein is CASSVEAGGPDTQYF. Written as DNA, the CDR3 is TGTGCCAGCAGTGTCGAAGCGGGAGGGCCGGATACGCAGTATTTT.

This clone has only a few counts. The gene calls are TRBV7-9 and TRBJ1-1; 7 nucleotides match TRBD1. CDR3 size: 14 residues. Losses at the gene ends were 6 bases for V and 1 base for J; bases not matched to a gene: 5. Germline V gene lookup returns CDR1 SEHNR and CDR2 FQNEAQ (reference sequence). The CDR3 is CASRLGQSNTEAFF. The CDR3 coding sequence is TGTGCCAGCAGACTGGGACAGTCGAACACTGAAGCTTTCTTT.

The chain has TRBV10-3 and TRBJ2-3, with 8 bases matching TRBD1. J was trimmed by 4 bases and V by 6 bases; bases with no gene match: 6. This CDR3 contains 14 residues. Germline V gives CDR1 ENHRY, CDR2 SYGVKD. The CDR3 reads CAIRQGVEADTQYF. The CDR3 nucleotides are TGTGCCATCAGACAGGGGGTGGAAGCAGATACGCAGTATTTT.

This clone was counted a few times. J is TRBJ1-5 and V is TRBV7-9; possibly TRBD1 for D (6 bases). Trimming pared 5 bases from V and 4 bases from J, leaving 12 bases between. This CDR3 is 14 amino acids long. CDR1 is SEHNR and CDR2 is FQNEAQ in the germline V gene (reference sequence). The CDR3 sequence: CASSQGGGNQPQHF. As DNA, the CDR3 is TGTGCCAGCAGCCAAGGAGGGGGGAATCAGCCCCAGCATTTT.

CDR3 bases: TGTGCCAGCAGCCCCCGAGGACCCCTTGGGCAGTACTTC. This codes for CASSPRGPLGQYF. The V and J genes are TRBV11-2 and TRBJ2-7; D not certain. Trimming took 5 bases from V and 9 from J, leaving 17 bases between them. The CDR3 is made up of 13 amino acids. The germline gives CDR1 SGHAT, CDR2 FQNNGV.

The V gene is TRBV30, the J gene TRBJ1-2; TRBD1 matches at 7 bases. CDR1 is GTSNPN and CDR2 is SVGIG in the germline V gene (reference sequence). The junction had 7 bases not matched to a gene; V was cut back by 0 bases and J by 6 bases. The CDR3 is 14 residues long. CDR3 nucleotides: TGTGCCTGGAGTGTTGGGGGACAGAGCAATGGCTACACCTTC. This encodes CAWSVGGQSNGYTF.

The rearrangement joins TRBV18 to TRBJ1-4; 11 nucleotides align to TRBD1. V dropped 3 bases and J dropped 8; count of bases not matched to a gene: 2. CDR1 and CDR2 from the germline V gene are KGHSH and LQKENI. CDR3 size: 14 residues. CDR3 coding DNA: TGTGCCAGCTCACCGGACAGGGGGCAAGAAAAACTGTTTTTT. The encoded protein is CASSPDRGQEKLFF.

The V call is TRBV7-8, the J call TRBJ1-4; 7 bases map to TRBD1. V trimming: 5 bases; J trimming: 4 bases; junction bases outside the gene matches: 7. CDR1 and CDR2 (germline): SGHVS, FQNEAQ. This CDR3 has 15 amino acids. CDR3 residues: CASSPMTGINEKLFF. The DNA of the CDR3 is TGTGCCAGCAGCCCGATGACAGGGATTAATGAAAAACTGTTTTTT.

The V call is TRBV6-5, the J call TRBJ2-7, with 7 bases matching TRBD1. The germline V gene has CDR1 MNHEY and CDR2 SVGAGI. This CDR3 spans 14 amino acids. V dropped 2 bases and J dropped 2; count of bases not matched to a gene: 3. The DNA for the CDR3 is TGTGCCAGCAGTTACGGGGACAGTCCCTACGAGCAGTACTTC. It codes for CASSYGDSPYEQYF.

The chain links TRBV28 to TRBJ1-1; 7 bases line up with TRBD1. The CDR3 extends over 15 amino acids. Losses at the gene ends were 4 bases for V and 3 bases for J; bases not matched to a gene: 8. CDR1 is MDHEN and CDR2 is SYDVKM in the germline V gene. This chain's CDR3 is CASSSQTGWDTEAFF. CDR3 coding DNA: TGTGCCAGCAGTTCACAGACAGGGTGGGACACTGAAGCTTTCTTT.

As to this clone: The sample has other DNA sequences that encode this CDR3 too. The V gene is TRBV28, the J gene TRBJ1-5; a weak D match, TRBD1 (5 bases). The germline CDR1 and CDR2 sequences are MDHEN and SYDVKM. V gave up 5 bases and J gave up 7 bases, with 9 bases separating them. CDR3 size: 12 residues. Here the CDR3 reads CASSLREQPQHF. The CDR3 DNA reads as TGTGCCAGCAGTCTCAGGGAACAGCCCCAGCATTTT.

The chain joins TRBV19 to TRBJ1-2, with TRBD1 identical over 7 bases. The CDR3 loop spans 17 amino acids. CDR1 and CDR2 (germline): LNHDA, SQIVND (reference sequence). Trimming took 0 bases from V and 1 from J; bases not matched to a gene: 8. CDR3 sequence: CASSIDPGQNYNYGYTF. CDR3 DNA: TGTGCCAGTAGTATAGATCCGGGACAGAATTATAACTATGGCTACACCTTC. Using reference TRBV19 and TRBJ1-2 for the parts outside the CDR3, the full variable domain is DGGITQSPKYLFRKEGQNVTLSCEQNLNHDAMYWYRQDPGQGLRLIYYSQIVNDFQKGDIAEGYSVSREKKESFPLTVTSAQKNPTAFYLCASSIDPGQNYNYGYTFGSGTRLTVV.

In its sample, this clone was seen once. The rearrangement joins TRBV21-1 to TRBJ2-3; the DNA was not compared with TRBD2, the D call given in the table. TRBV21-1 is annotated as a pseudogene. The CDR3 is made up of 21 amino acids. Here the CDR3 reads CASSKTGGGSTHPTSTDTQYF. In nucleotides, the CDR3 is TGTGCCAGCAGCAAAACCGGAGGAGGCTCGACCCATCCCACCAGCACAGATACGCAGTATTTT.

The CDR3 loop reads CASSPLDSIGNTIYF. In DNA, the CDR3 is TGTGCCAGCAGTCCCCTGGACAGTATTGGAAACACCATATATTTT. The rearrangement joins TRBV27 to TRBJ1-3; D might be TRBD1 (6 bases). The CDR3 is 15 residues long. The germline V gene has CDR1 MNHEY and CDR2 SMNVEV (reference sequence). V was cut by 5 bases and J by 3 bases, with 14 bases left in between.

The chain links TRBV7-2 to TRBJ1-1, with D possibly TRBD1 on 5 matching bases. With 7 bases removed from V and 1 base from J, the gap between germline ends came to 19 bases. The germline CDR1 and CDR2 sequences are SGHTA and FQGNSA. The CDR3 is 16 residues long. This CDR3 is CASIASPGHSNTEAFF. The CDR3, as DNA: TGTGCCAGCATCGCGTCTCCGGGGCACTCGAACACTGAAGCTTTCTTT.

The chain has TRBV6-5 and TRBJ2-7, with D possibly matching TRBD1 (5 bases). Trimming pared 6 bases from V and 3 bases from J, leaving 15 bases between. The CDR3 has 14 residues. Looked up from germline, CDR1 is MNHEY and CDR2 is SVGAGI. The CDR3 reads CASSRAQAIYEQYF. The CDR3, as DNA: TGTGCCAGCAGCAGGGCTCAAGCGATCTACGAGCAGTACTTC.

The DNA of the CDR3 is TGTGCCAGCAGCGCAGATCTGACAGGGAGGAGTGGTGGCTACACCTTC. It yields the protein CASSADLTGRSGGYTF. The J gene is TRBJ1-2, the V gene TRBV9, with TRBD1 matching 7 bases. Germline CDR1 reads SGDLS; CDR2 reads YYNGEE. V shed 3 bases, J shed 7 bases, and the junction held 15 bases outside the gene matches. The CDR3 totals 16 residues.